Sequencing of this T cell receptor (beta chain) was carried out in a study of T-cell memory formation after mild COVID-19. Study-level information: Clustering of TCRs was largely donor specific. General study points: Memory from before infection featured some responding clones, which suggests cross-reactive memory joined. Confirmation was lacking for SARS-CoV-2 specificity of second-wave clones that peaked on day 37.

The length of the CDR3 is 16 residues. V was shortened by 3 bases and J by 2 bases, with 11 bases between the two germline ends. Germline V gene lookup returns CDR1 SGHAT and CDR2 FQNNGV. TCR alpha and TCR beta cDNA libraries carrying sample barcodes and UMIs came from 5'RACE with constant-segment primers. TCRdb re-called the 5' RACE reads through MiXCR, storing one row per CDR3 protein. The sample gives 15,000 to 20,000 distinct CDR3 sequences, roughly 25% of which show up once; approximately 56% is in the top ten. This clonotype was seen only a few times. Its antigen is not identified. Sequencing was done on a sample of PBMCs or a T cell subset sorted from them (not recorded which). V and J are TRBV11-2 and TRBJ2-6; D is unresolved. This receptor was taken from a man between 18 and 35 years old who had mild COVID-19 (a few samples of this study predate the infection). Cell type and time point are not known. Here the CDR3 reads CASSLGPYPGANVLTF. The CDR3, as DNA: TGTGCCAGCAGCTTGGGCCCCTACCCTGGGGCCAACGTCCTGACTTTC.